Shown below are 27 T cell receptor beta chains from a single sample sequenced in a study of blood T cell repertoires in COVID-19. Using immunoSEQ multiplex PCR, the repertoire was profiled, and TCRdb retains in-frame clones only, with some absent. The sample lists roughly 230,000 clones; approximately 85% were seen once. Sequences were obtained from PBMCs or T cells enriched from blood (not recorded which). These receptors were collected from a woman between 50 and 59 years old who had been exposed to COVID-19.

On this clone: Other DNA variants within this sample encode the same CDR3. This rearrangement joins TRBV9 to TRBJ1-2; D perhaps matches TRBD1 (5 bases). Germline V gene lookup returns CDR1 SGDLS and CDR2 YYNGEE. V gave up 4 bases and J gave up 8 bases, with 9 bases separating them. The CDR3 is 11 amino acids. The CDR3 DNA follows: TGTGCCAGCAGCTCCCGGGGGGGCTACACCTTC. Its protein is CASSSRGGYTF.

The chain couples TRBV7-9 to TRBJ1-2; D remains unclear. This CDR3 spans 14 amino acids. Per germline, CDR1 SEHNR and CDR2 FQNEAQ (reference sequence). Trimming pared 5 bases from V and 2 bases from J, leaving 12 bases between. CDR3 DNA: TGTGCCAGCAGCCCGAGCGATAGAAACTATGGCTACACCTTC. It is translated as CASSPSDRNYGYTF.

The rearrangement uses TRBV9 and TRBJ2-1; the match to TRBD2 covers 7 bases. The V segment lost 1 base and the J segment 5 bases; nucleotides outside the gene matches: 6. Germline V gene data show CDR1 as SGDLS and CDR2 as YYNGEE. This CDR3 comprises 15 residues. This CDR3 reads CASSVFGGDNNEQFF. The CDR3, as DNA: TGTGCCAGCAGCGTATTTGGGGGGGATAACAATGAGCAGTTCTTC.

This chain connects TRBV6-2 or TRBV6-3 to TRBJ2-7, with 7 bases that match TRBD2. The CDR3 is 16 residues long. Germline CDR1 is MNHEY and CDR2 is SVGEGT. V dropped 5 bases and J dropped 2; count of bases not matched to a gene: 12. Here the CDR3 reads CASSRPTMRGTYEQYF. For the CDR3, the DNA is TGTGCCAGCAGTCGTCCGACTATGCGGGGGACCTACGAGCAGTACTTC.

The chain couples TRBV3-1 (or the pseudogene TRBV3-2) to TRBJ1-1, with D hard to call. Between the trimmed V and J ends, which lost 4 bases and 0 bases, there was a span of 12 bases. CDR1 LGHDT and CDR2 YNNKEL come from the germline V gene (reference sequence). The CDR3 has 15 amino acids. CDR3 in amino acids: CASSPRLTLNTEAFF. The CDR3 region has the DNA TGTGCCAGCAGCCCGAGATTGACTTTGAACACTGAAGCTTTCTTT.

The V and J genes are TRBV11-2 and TRBJ2-7; the D gene is possibly TRBD2 (6 bases). Germline CDR1 is SGHAT and CDR2 is FQNNGV. V was cut by 4 bases and J by 6 bases, with 13 bases left in between. This CDR3 comprises 13 residues. The chain's CDR3 is CASSWRAAGEQYF. CDR3 coding DNA: TGTGCCAGCAGCTGGAGGGCCGCAGGCGAGCAGTACTTC.

V is TRBV10-2 and J is TRBJ1-1; D is undetermined. Trimming took 8 bases from V and 4 from J, leaving 14 bases between them. The germline CDR1 and CDR2 sequences are WSHSY and SAAADI. This CDR3 has 13 residues. CDR3 DNA sequence: TGCGCCAGCTCGGGTTTCACGGGCACTGAAGCTTTCTTT. It encodes CASSGFTGTEAFF.

The chain links TRBV19 to TRBJ1-3; 7 bases are shared with TRBD1. Germline V lookup: CDR1 LNHDA, CDR2 SQIVND (reference sequence). The CDR3 consists of 17 residues. V was pared by 4 bases and J by 0 bases, with 9 bases of the junction left unmatched. The DNA for the CDR3 is TGTGCCAGTAGTAAGAGGGGGCCACAAAGCTCTGGAAACACCATATATTTT. Amino acid sequence: CASSKRGPQSSGNTIYF.

The chain uses TRBV6-5 and TRBJ1-1; no clear D. Per germline, CDR1 MNHEY and CDR2 SVGAGI. V was trimmed by 6 bases and J by 4 bases, leaving 15 bases between them. The CDR3 spans 14 residues. CDR3 protein: CASSPRLTGTEAFF. The CDR3 DNA reads as TGTGCCAGCAGCCCCCGGTTAACGGGCACTGAAGCTTTCTTT.

This sequence joins TRBV27 and TRBJ2-7; 8 bases are shared with TRBD1. Losses at the gene ends were 6 bases for V and 3 bases for J; bases not matched to a gene: 7. The germline gives CDR1 MNHEY, CDR2 SMNVEV (reference sequence). The CDR3 sequence is 14 residues long. CDR3 region: CASSQTGANYEQYF. In DNA, the CDR3 is TGTGCCAGCAGCCAGACAGGGGCTAACTACGAGCAGTACTTC.

This rearrangement joins TRBV21-1 to TRBJ2-3; TRBD2 was called by the table and not checked on the DNA. TRBV21-1 is designated a pseudogene. CDR3 length: 17 amino acids. CDR3 sequence (DNA): TGTGCCAGCAGCAAAGCGGGGACTAGCGGGAGCTCAGATACGCAGTATTTT. This sequence encodes CASSKAGTSGSSDTQYF.

The chain employs TRBV15 and TRBJ1-1; 7 bases agree with TRBD1. The V gene's germline CDR1 is LNHNV and CDR2 YYDKDF (reference sequence). This CDR3 spans 14 amino acids. The ends lost 8 bases at V and 0 bases at J; junction bases unmatched: 6. CDR3: CATQAGGLNTEAFF. The CDR3 DNA reads TGTGCCACCCAAGCAGGGGGGCTGAACACTGAAGCTTTCTTT.

The gene calls are TRBV18 and TRBJ2-2; D is undetermined. Trimming took off 5 bases at V and 5 bases at J, with 9 bases between the two ends. The CDR3 runs to 13 residues. Germline V gene lookup returns CDR1 KGHSH and CDR2 LQKENI. Written as DNA, the CDR3 is TGTGCCAGCTCAGGATTGAGGACCGGGGAGCTGTTTTTT. Translating it yields CASSGLRTGELFF.

This chain uses TRBV28 with TRBJ2-7; tentative D call: TRBD2 (6 bases). Trimming shortened V by 7 bases and J by 1 base, and 8 bases separated the two germline ends. Germline CDR1 MDHEN, CDR2 SYDVKM. The CDR3 loop spans 12 amino acids. This CDR3 is CASTEGSYEQYF. The CDR3 DNA reads as TGTGCCAGCACGGAGGGTTCCTACGAGCAGTACTTC.

The genes are TRBV24-1 and TRBJ2-2, with TRBD1 matching over 7 bases. CDR3 size: 13 residues. The junction had 4 bases not matched to a gene; V was cut back by 8 bases and J by 5 bases. CDR1 is KGHDR and CDR2 is SFDVKD in the germline V gene. CDR3 region: CATKGTATGELFF. The CDR3 region has the DNA TGTGCCACCAAAGGGACAGCAACCGGGGAGCTGTTTTTT.

This clone was counted only a few times. The rearrangement uses TRBV5-5 and TRBJ2-7; tentative D call: TRBD2 (7 bases). This CDR3 spans 15 amino acids. V was trimmed by 0 bases and J by 5 bases, leaving 15 bases between them. Germline lookup yields CDR1 SGHKS and CDR2 YYEKEE (reference sequence). The CDR3 DNA follows: TGTGCCAGCAGCTTGGGGCTCGGGGGGCATCACGAGCAGTACTTC. Translated, it gives CASSLGLGGHHEQYF.

This rearrangement joins TRBV10-2 to TRBJ1-1; D is unclear. Trimming pared 6 bases from V and 2 bases from J, leaving 7 bases between. The CDR3 covers 12 residues. Germline V gene sequence: CDR1 WSHSY, CDR2 SAAADI. CDR3: CASSNSNTEAFF. The CDR3 DNA sequence: TGCGCCAGCAGCAATAGCAACACTGAAGCTTTCTTT.

This clone was counted many times. The chain uses TRBV9 and TRBJ1-3; D is possibly TRBD1 (5 bases). The V gene lost 0 bases and the J gene lost 4 bases, with 11 bases spanning the gap. This CDR3 comprises 15 residues. Looked up from germline, CDR1 is SGDLS and CDR2 is YYNGEE. CDR3 amino acids: CASSVGQGGGNTIYF. The CDR3 DNA reads as TGTGCCAGCAGCGTAGGGCAGGGCGGCGGAAACACCATATATTTT. Complete variable domain (other parts from reference TRBV9 and TRBJ1-3): DSGVTQTPKHLITATGQRVTLRCSPRSGDLSVYWYQQSLDQGLQFLIQYYNGEERAKGNILERFSAQQFPDLHSELNLSSLELGDSALYFCASSVGQGGGNTIYFGEGSWLTVV.

This clone has more than one count but fewer than ten. Just one base apart from a much larger clone, this may be a read error. Other DNA variants within this sample encode the same CDR3. The chain is built from TRBV7-9 and TRBJ1-1; no firm D call. Trimming pared 4 bases from V and 4 bases from J, leaving 4 bases between. CDR3 length equals 11 residues. Germline V gene sequence: CDR1 SEHNR, CDR2 FQNEAQ (reference sequence). The CDR3: CASSSSTEAFF. CDR3 in DNA: TGTGCCAGCAGCTCATCCACTGAAGCTTTCTTT.

The V call is TRBV5-1, the J call TRBJ1-1, with a weak D call TRBD1 (5 bases). Looked up from germline, CDR1 is SGHRS and CDR2 is YFSETQ. The CDR3 is 15 residues long. V lost 2 bases and J lost 3, with 14 bases in between. The CDR3 bases are TGCGCCAGCAGCTTATCAGGGTCTATGTACACTGAAGCTTTCTTT. Encoded protein: CASSLSGSMYTEAFF.

This clone was seen a single time. V is TRBV5-1 and J is TRBJ2-3; 12 nucleotides align to TRBD2. CDR3 length equals 15 residues. Trimming cost V 4 bases and J 5 bases; bases outside gene matches: 5. Germline CDR1 reads SGHRS; CDR2 reads YFSETQ. The CDR3 sequence: CASSPTSGGVDTQYF. Here the CDR3 DNA reads TGCGCCAGCAGCCCGACTAGCGGGGGTGTAGATACGCAGTATTTT.

The chain links TRBV11-2 to TRBJ1-2; D is unclear. CDR3 size: 12 residues. Germline V gene sequence: CDR1 SGHAT, CDR2 FQNNGV. V was pared by 4 bases and J by 8 bases, with 11 bases between. The CDR3 sequence is CASSSPTEGYTF. DNA for the CDR3: TGTGCCAGCAGCTCCCCCACAGAGGGCTACACCTTC.

The chain recombines TRBV6-5 with TRBJ2-1; 7 bases align to TRBD2. V shed 8 bases, J shed 6 bases, and the junction held 10 bases outside the gene matches. CDR1 is MNHEY, CDR2 SVGAGI, per germline. CDR3 length: 14 residues. The DNA for the CDR3 is TGTGCCAGCCGAGGGCTAGCGGAGAGCAATGAGCAGTTCTTC. Translation gives CASRGLAESNEQFF.

The chain is built from TRBV29-1 and TRBJ2-7; the D gene is possibly TRBD1 (6 bases). Germline lookup yields CDR1 SQVTM and CDR2 ANQGSEA. Trimming cost V 0 bases and J 11 bases, with 14 bases left between them. The length of the CDR3 is 12 residues. The chain's CDR3 is CSVEDRTAGEYF. The CDR3 DNA is TGCAGCGTTGAAGATCGGACCGCAGGGGAGTACTTC.

V and J are TRBV7-9 and TRBJ2-2, with 7 positions matching TRBD1. Germline CDR1 and CDR2: SEHNR and FQNEAQ (reference sequence). V was pared by 6 bases and J by 5 bases, with 6 bases of the junction left unmatched. CDR3 length: 14 amino acids. The CDR3 sequence is CASRPDRETGELFF. The CDR3 DNA reads TGTGCCAGCAGACCCGACAGGGAAACCGGGGAGCTGTTTTTT.

The V gene is TRBV25-1, the J gene TRBJ1-1; D is perhaps TRBD1 (5 bases). V was pared by 8 bases and J by 5 bases, with 15 bases between. Germline CDR1 and CDR2: MGHDK and SYGVNS. This CDR3 is 13 amino acids long. The CDR3 loop reads CASLGVLGTEAFF. Written as DNA, the CDR3 is TGTGCCAGCTTAGGGGTATTAGGGACTGAAGCTTTCTTT. The full variable domain, completed using reference TRBV25-1 and TRBJ1-1, is EADIYQTPRYLVIGTGKKITLECSQTMGHDKMYWYQQDPGMELHLIHYSYGVNSTEKGDLSSESTVSRIRTEHFPLTLESARPSHTSQYLCASLGVLGTEAFFGQGTRLTVV.

The rearrangement uses TRBV6-6 and TRBJ2-1; 9 bases map to TRBD2. There are 16 residues in the CDR3. Germline V lookup: CDR1 MNHNY, CDR2 SVGAGI (reference sequence). V lost 0 bases and J lost 5; bases outside the gene matches: 5. CDR3 in amino acids: CASSYSKAGGHNEQFF. CDR3 in DNA: TGTGCCAGCAGTTACTCGAAAGCGGGGGGCCACAATGAGCAGTTCTTC.